The TCR beta chain under discussion was sequenced for a study of PD-1 blockade in classical Hodgkin lymphoma. General study points: It was among complete responders that baseline diversity resembled that of newly diagnosed patients. Newly diagnosed patients had baseline TCR diversity that was reportedly lower than that of healthy donors.

Clones were sequenced by immunoSEQ multiplex PCR, and TCRdb holds only the in-frame ones, with some missing. Of 43,000 or so clones listed, roughly 78% are singletons. A word on this clone: Its antigen is not identified.

This sample's time point: cycle 4 day 1 (C4D1), after 5 to 7 weeks of nivolumab. Each and every patient relapsed after autologous stem cell transplantation, and patients got differing brentuximab vedotin exposure. Relapsed/refractory classical Hodgkin lymphoma patients had complete, partial or progressive responses. Germline CDR1 LNHDA, CDR2 SQIVND (reference sequence). V dropped 8 bases and J dropped 5 bases, with 19 bases sitting between them. The CDR3 runs 14 residues. The sequence derives from a human donor with classical Hodgkin lymphoma. This sample comprised peripheral blood mononuclear cells (PBMCs), obtained before the fourth cycle of nivolumab. J is TRBJ2-7 and V is TRBV19; unclear D gene. CDR3 amino acids: CASLRAVPNHEQYF. The CDR3 DNA reads as TGTGCCAGTCTAAGGGCAGTTCCTAATCACGAGCAGTACTTC.